The 27 T cell receptor beta chains listed next were all sequenced from one sample in a study of PD-1 blockade in classical Hodgkin lymphoma. Method: immunoSEQ multiplex PCR; TCRdb's copy keeps in-frame clones and lacks some. This sample has around 40,000 clones; around 78% occur once, and the top ten carry roughly 13%. Brentuximab vedotin exposure varied, and every patient relapsed after autologous stem cell transplantation. Here the sequenced sample was peripheral blood mononuclear cells (PBMCs), taken at baseline. These receptors all stem from a human donor with classical Hodgkin lymphoma.

The chain is built from TRBV9 and TRBJ2-5; 9 nucleotides agree with TRBD2. Germline CDR1 is SGDLS and CDR2 is YYNGEE. The V and J ends lost 1 base and 4 bases, in that order; junction bases with no gene match: 11. CDR3 length equals 17 residues. CDR3 coding DNA: TGTGCCAGCAGCGTACAAAGCGGGGGGCTCACAAGAGAGACCCAGTACTTC. Protein sequence: CASSVQSGGLTRETQYF.

The genes are TRBV7-3 and TRBJ1-5; D is ambiguous. Germline loops: CDR1 SGHTA, CDR2 FQGTGA. This CDR3 contains 13 residues. V was pared by 4 bases and J by 6 bases, with 10 bases between. The CDR3 coding sequence is TGTGCCAGCAGCTCCTCGCTTGGTCAGCCCCAGCATTTT. It specifies CASSSSLGQPQHF.

The genes are TRBV7-8 and TRBJ2-7; TRBD2 might be the D (5 bases). In germline, CDR1 is SGHVS, CDR2 FQNEAQ. The CDR3 consists of 13 residues. Deletions cut 2 bases from V and 6 bases from J, with 11 bases between. The CDR3 DNA reads TGTGCCAGCAGCTTAACATCACGGGGCGAGCAGTACTTC. Amino acids: CASSLTSRGEQYF.

The V and J genes are TRBV18 and TRBJ1-1, with TRBD1 as a possible D gene (6 bases). Germline-derived CDR1 and CDR2 are KGHSH and LQKENI. CDR3 length equals 15 residues. V lost 1 base to trimming and J lost 0 bases, with 9 bases between them. CDR3 sequence reads: CASSPRQVLNTEAFF. The CDR3 region has the DNA TGTGCCAGCTCACCACGACAGGTCCTGAACACTGAAGCTTTCTTT.

The count of this clone is one. The V and J genes are TRBV4-1 and TRBJ1-2; possibly TRBD1 for D (5 bases). The CDR3 extends over 15 amino acids. CDR1 and CDR2 (germline): MGHRA, YSYEKL. Trimming removed 5 bases at V and 5 bases at J, with 18 bases between. The CDR3 region has the DNA TGCGCCAGCAGCAAAGCCGCGAACCAGGGATATGGCTACACCTTC. It yields the protein CASSKAANQGYGYTF.

CDR3 sequence (DNA): TGCGCCAGCAGCTCCTGGACAGGGGACAATGAGCAGTTCTTC. Residues: CASSSWTGDNEQFF. This rearrangement joins TRBV5-1 to TRBJ2-1; 9 nucleotides match TRBD1. Germline V gene lookup returns CDR1 SGHRS and CDR2 YFSETQ. V was clipped by 3 bases and J by 5 bases; unmatched bases: 3. The CDR3 is 14 residues long.

V usage is TRBV7-1 and J usage is TRBJ2-3; D is uncertain. TRBV7-1 is an ORF, and what it does is uncertain. The CDR3 runs to 13 residues. Trimming removed 4 bases at V and 3 bases at J, with 8 bases between. Written as DNA, the CDR3 is TGTGCCAGCAGCTTAGATGGAACAGATACGCAGTATTTT. This gives the protein CASSLDGTDTQYF.

This clone has only one observation. A far larger clone is one base from this, pointing to a likely read error. Other DNA sequences from this sample encode an identical CDR3 as well. The chain links TRBV7-2 to TRBJ1-2; no reliable D call. With 5 bases removed from V and 4 bases from J, the gap between germline ends came to 17 bases. CDR1 and CDR2 (germline): SGHTA, FQGNSA. The CDR3 contains 15 residues. The CDR3 region has the DNA TGTGCCAGCAGCCAAGGGTATGGGCACCCCTATGGCTACACCTTC. Its protein is CASSQGYGHPYGYTF.

The J gene is TRBJ2-2, the V gene TRBV5-1, with D unresolved. Trimming cost V 0 bases and J 6 bases, with 15 bases left between them. This CDR3 contains 16 residues. From germline, CDR1 is SGHRS and CDR2 YFSETQ. CDR3 bases: TGCGCCAGCAGCTTGGAGGGCGAGCCTGGTCCCGGGGAGCTGTTTTTT. This gives the protein CASSLEGEPGPGELFF.

About this clone: The same CDR3 also results from other DNA sequences found in this sample. The chain is built from TRBV6-5 and TRBJ2-2; D is possibly TRBD1 (5 bases). The V end was cut by 0 bases, the J end by 1 base, with 9 bases between. The CDR3 extends over 16 amino acids. Per the germline V gene, CDR1 is MNHEY and CDR2 is SVGAGI. The CDR3 is CASSYSGQGNTGELFF. The CDR3 coding sequence is TGTGCCAGCAGTTACTCGGGGCAGGGGAACACCGGGGAGCTGTTTTTT.

This clone was counted a single time. This chain links TRBV4-2 with TRBJ2-7; maybe TRBD1 (7 bases). This CDR3 has 15 residues. The germline V and J ends were trimmed by 0 bases and 2 bases, with 11 bases remaining between them. CDR1 is LGHNA, CDR2 YNFKEQ, per germline. Here the CDR3 reads CASSQDDREAYEQYF. CDR3 coding DNA: TGTGCCAGCAGCCAAGATGACAGGGAGGCCTACGAGCAGTACTTC.

The genes are TRBV7-3 and TRBJ2-3; the match to TRBD1 covers 7 bases. The CDR3 length is 12 residues. J lost 13 bases, V lost 5 bases, and 9 bases had no gene match. The germline gives CDR1 SGHTA, CDR2 FQGTGA. The DNA of the CDR3 is TGTGCCAGCAGCCCAGACAGGGTTATTAAGTATTTT. Translated: CASSPDRVIKYF.

J is TRBJ1-2 and V is TRBV7-2; D gene ambiguous. Germline loops: CDR1 SGHTA, CDR2 FQGNSA. The CDR3 length is 11 residues. V dropped 1 base and J dropped 9 bases, with 6 bases sitting between them. The CDR3 coding sequence is TGTGCCAGCAGCTTAGTTTATAGCTACACCTTC. Its protein product is CASSLVYSYTF.

A single count supports this clone. The J gene is TRBJ2-5, the V gene TRBV5-1; D is unclear. This CDR3 contains 13 residues. Trimming took off 1 base at V and 5 bases at J, with 9 bases between the two ends. Germline V CDR1 and CDR2: SGHRS, YFSETQ. The CDR3 sequence is CASSLQPGETQYF. The CDR3 region has the DNA TGCGCCAGCAGCTTGCAACCCGGGGAGACCCAGTACTTC. Full variable domain (missing parts from reference TRBV5-1 and TRBJ2-5): KAGVTQTPRYLIKTRGQQVTLSCSPISGHRSVSWYQQTPGQGLQFLFEYFSETQRNKGNFPGRFSGRQFSNSRSEMNVSTLELGDSALYLCASSLQPGETQYFGPGTRLLVL.

This chain connects TRBV15 to TRBJ1-1; D might be TRBD1 (6 bases). V was trimmed by 4 bases and J by 0 bases, leaving 12 bases between them. The germline CDR1 and CDR2 sequences are LNHNV and YYDKDF (reference sequence). The CDR3 consists of 15 residues. CDR3 nucleotides: TGTGCCACCAGCATTCAGACAGGAATGAACACTGAAGCTTTCTTT. Amino acid sequence: CATSIQTGMNTEAFF.

This clone was picked up one time. The J gene is TRBJ2-3, the V gene TRBV7-2; 10 bases match TRBD2. With 1 base clipped from V and 1 base from J, the junction kept 8 bases outside the gene matches. This CDR3 region has 18 residues. Looked up from germline, CDR1 is SGHTA and CDR2 is FQGNSA. The CDR3: CASSLVVAGGGGTDTQYF. The CDR3 DNA reads as TGTGCCAGCAGCTTAGTGGTAGCGGGGGGCGGGGGCACAGATACGCAGTATTTT.

CDR3 sequence (DNA): TGTGCCAGCAGTCTCGGGACTAGCGGGGGGTCAGGGGAGCTGTTTTTT. It yields the protein CASSLGTSGGSGELFF. The gene calls are TRBV2 and TRBJ2-2, with 15 bases aligning to TRBD2. Per germline, CDR1 SNHLY and CDR2 FYNNEI. The V gene end was trimmed by 5 bases and the J gene end by 8 bases; junction bases not matched to a gene: 6. The CDR3 loop spans 16 amino acids.

Concerning this clone: A read error may account for a junction end that differs from germline. The J gene is TRBJ1-2, the V gene TRBV4-1; 7 bases match TRBD1. The length of the CDR3 is 16 residues. Germline V gene lookup returns CDR1 MGHRA and CDR2 YSYEKL. The CDR3 nucleotides are TGCGCCAGCAGCCAAGATAGGCGGACAGGCCAATTATATGAGGCCTTC. Translated, it gives CASSQDRRTGQLYEAF.

V usage is TRBV6-5 and J usage is TRBJ1-1; TRBD1 is a possible D gene (6 bases). The germline V gene has CDR1 MNHEY and CDR2 SVGAGI. Trimming took 5 bases from V and 5 from J, leaving 12 bases between them. The CDR3 totals 13 residues. The CDR3 coding sequence is TGTGCCAGCAGTCCACAGGGTGAGACTGAAGCTTTCTTT. Translating it yields CASSPQGETEAFF.

The V and J genes are TRBV9 and TRBJ2-5, with D perhaps TRBD1 (6 bases). The CDR3 loop spans 17 amino acids. Germline V lookup: CDR1 SGDLS, CDR2 YYNGEE. Trimming removed 3 bases from V and 4 bases from J, with 22 bases in between. The CDR3 region has the DNA TGTGCCAGCAGCGGGGCTTTCACAGGGAGCTCAATAGAGACCCAGTACTTC. Translating it yields CASSGAFTGSSIETQYF. Full variable domain (remainder filled in from reference TRBV9 and TRBJ2-5): DSGVTQTPKHLITATGQRVTLRCSPRSGDLSVYWYQQSLDQGLQFLIQYYNGEERAKGNILERFSAQQFPDLHSELNLSSLELGDSALYFCASSGAFTGSSIETQYFGPGTRLLVL.

The chain recombines TRBV10-3 with TRBJ2-2; D possibly corresponds to TRBD2 (7 bases). The germline V and J ends were trimmed by 6 bases and 3 bases, with 8 bases remaining between them. This CDR3 has 13 residues. CDR1 and CDR2 (germline): ENHRY, SYGVKD. CDR3 loop: CAIRGGDTGELFF. The CDR3 bases are TGTGCCATCAGAGGGGGGGACACCGGGGAGCTGTTTTTT.

The V call is TRBV2, the J call TRBJ2-1; TRBD2 agrees at 8 bases. Germline CDR1 SNHLY, CDR2 FYNNEI. After removal of 6 bases from V and 2 bases from J, the junction contained 9 bases not matched to a gene. The CDR3 contains 16 residues. The CDR3 coding sequence is TGTGCCAGCAGCGGGGCAGCGGGGGAAGCCTACAATGAGCAGTTCTTC. This translates into CASSGAAGEAYNEQFF.

The V gene is TRBV4-1, the J gene TRBJ1-6, with D unresolved. Trimming left V 4 bases short and J 7 bases short, with 11 bases between. Germline loops: CDR1 MGHRA, CDR2 YSYEKL. The CDR3 sequence is 14 residues long. The CDR3 here is CASSPLGLNSPLHF. CDR3 DNA sequence: TGCGCCAGCAGCCCGCTTGGGTTAAATTCACCCCTCCACTTT.

V is TRBV6-5 and J is TRBJ1-2, with D hard to call. Trimming pared 5 bases from V and 2 bases from J, leaving 12 bases between. CDR3 length: 14 amino acids. CDR1 is MNHEY, CDR2 SVGAGI, per germline. The DNA for the CDR3 is TGTGCCAGCAGTCGCCCAGGTTCGAACTATGGCTACACCTTC. This codes for CASSRPGSNYGYTF.

The table lists this clone with a few counts. The CDR3: CASSEVVSGADTQYF. The CDR3, as DNA: TGTGCCAGCAGCGAGGTAGTGAGCGGAGCAGATACGCAGTATTTT. The V and J genes are TRBV9 and TRBJ2-3; maybe TRBD2 (5 bases). The CDR3 is made up of 15 amino acids. The germline CDR1 and CDR2 sequences are SGDLS and YYNGEE. The V end lost 3 bases, the J end lost 4 bases, and 15 bases lay between the germline ends.

This clone was observed a single time. The rearrangement joins TRBV2 to TRBJ1-5; 8 bases match TRBD1. V lost 7 bases and J lost 2; bases outside the gene matches: 1. The CDR3 loop spans 13 amino acids. Germline values: CDR1 SNHLY, CDR2 FYNNEI. DNA for the CDR3: TGTGCCAGCAAGGGACAGGGCAATCAGCCCCAGCATTTT. As protein: CASKGQGNQPQHF.

This chain links TRBV10-3 with TRBJ2-1; 15 bases are shared with TRBD2. With 5 bases clipped from V and 7 bases from J, the junction kept 6 bases outside the gene matches. The germline CDR1 and CDR2 sequences are ENHRY and SYGVKD. CDR3 length equals 16 residues. The CDR3 nucleotides are TGTGCCATCAGTCCTCGGACTAGCGGGGGGGAGAATGAGCAGTTCTTC. As protein: CAISPRTSGGENEQFF.